This T cell receptor beta chain is from a study of memory CD4+ T cells and cytomegalovirus serostatus. Broader study findings: Repertoires predicted CMV serostatus with median bootstrapped AUC of 0.95. The CMV-associated TCR signature appears largely within the CD4+ memory repertoire.

Trimming pared 6 bases from V and 2 bases from J, leaving 14 bases between. CDR3 length equals 14 residues. Germline V lookup: CDR1 SGHVS, CDR2 FQNEAQ. Single viable CD3+CD4+CD8-CD45RO+ cells were sorted as the memory CD4+ T cells. Positive selection with CD4 microbeads enriched total CD4+ T cells. With respect to this clone: What it recognizes is unknown.

TCRdb keeps only in-frame clones here, not all; method: immunoSEQ multiplex PCR. The sample holds 45,000 to 60,000 clones, about 78% seen once. Source material: memory CD4+ T cells from blood. The chain has TRBV7-8 and TRBJ2-7; TRBD2 might be the D (6 bases). The clonotype comes from an adult in good health and CMV-seronegative. The CDR3 nucleotides read TGTGCCAGCAGTCGAGAGCGGGCCGCCTACGAGCAGTACTTC. This translates into CASSRERAAYEQYF.